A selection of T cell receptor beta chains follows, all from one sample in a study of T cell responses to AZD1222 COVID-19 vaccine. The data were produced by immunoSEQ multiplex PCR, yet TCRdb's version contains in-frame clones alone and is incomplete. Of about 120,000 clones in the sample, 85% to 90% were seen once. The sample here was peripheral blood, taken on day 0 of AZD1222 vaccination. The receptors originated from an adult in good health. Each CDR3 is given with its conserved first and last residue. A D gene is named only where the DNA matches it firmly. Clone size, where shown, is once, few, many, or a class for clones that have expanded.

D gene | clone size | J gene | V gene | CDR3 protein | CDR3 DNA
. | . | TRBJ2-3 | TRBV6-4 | CASSPISGTDTQYF | TGTGCCAGCAGTCCAATCAGCGGCACAGATACGCAGTATTTT
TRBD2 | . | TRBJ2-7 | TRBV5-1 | CASSLAGLAGYEQYF | TGCGCCAGCAGCTTGGCGGGACTAGCGGGCTACGAGCAGTACTTC
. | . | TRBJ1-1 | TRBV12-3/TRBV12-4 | CASSRGGITEAFF | TGTGCCAGCAGCCGCGGGGGGATAACTGAAGCTTTCTTT
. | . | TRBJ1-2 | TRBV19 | CASHTLGSPNGYTF | TGTGCCAGTCACACATTGGGGAGCCCGAACGGCTACACCTTC
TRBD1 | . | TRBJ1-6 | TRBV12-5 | CASGLVQGAFVSPLHF | TGTGCTAGTGGTTTGGTACAGGGGGCTTTCGTGTCACCCCTCCACTTT
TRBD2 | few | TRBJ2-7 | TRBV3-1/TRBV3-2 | CASSLGTRSYEQYF | TGTGCCAGCAGCCTAGGGACTAGAAGCTACGAGCAGTACTTC
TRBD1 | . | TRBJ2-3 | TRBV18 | CASSPSGTGRGWRDTQYF | TGTGCCAGCTCACCATCCGGGACAGGGCGGGGATGGCGGGATACGCAGTATTTT
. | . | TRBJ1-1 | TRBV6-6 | CASSYMVAEAFF | TGTGCCAGCAGTTACATGGTGGCTGAAGCTTTCTTT
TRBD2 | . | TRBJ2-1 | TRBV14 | CASSQDSGVAGAIYNEQFF | TGTGCCAGCAGCCAAGACTCCGGGGTAGCGGGGGCCATTTACAATGAGCAGTTCTTC
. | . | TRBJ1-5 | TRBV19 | CASSPSGESNQPQHF | TGTGCCAGTAGCCCCTCGGGAGAGAGCAATCAGCCCCAGCATTTT
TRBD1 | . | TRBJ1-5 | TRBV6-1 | CASSERRQGENQPQHF | TGTGCCAGCAGTGAGAGAAGACAGGGGGAAAACCAGCCCCAGCATTTT
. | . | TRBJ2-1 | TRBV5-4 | CASSPNRREDNEQFF | TGTGCCAGCAGTCCCAATCGGCGAGAGGACAATGAGCAGTTCTTC
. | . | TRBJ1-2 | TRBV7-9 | CASSLGGANYGYTF | TGTGCCAGCAGCTTAGGAGGGGCTAACTATGGCTACACCTTC
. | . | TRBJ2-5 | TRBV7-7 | CASSLALAETQYF | TGTGCTAGCAGCTTAGCCCTAGCGGAGACCCAGTACTTC
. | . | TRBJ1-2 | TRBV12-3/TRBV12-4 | CASSFRGVLGYTF | TGTGCCAGCAGTTTTCGGGGGGTCTTGGGCTACACCTTC
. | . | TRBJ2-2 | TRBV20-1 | CSAKTPGELFF | TGCAGTGCTAAAACACCCGGGGAGCTGTTTTTT
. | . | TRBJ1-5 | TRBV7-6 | CASSPDSNQPQHF | TGTGCCAGCAGCCCTGATAGCAATCAGCCCCAGCATTTT
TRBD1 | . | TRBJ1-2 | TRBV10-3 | CAISPGQGANYGYTF | TGTGCCATCAGTCCAGGACAGGGAGCTAACTATGGCTACACCTTC
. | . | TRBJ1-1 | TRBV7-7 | CASSQTGSTEAFF | TGTGCCAGCAGCCAAACAGGGAGCACTGAAGCTTTCTTT
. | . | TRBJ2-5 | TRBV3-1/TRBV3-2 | CASSQGVNQETQYF | TGTGCCAGCAGCCAAGGGGTGAACCAAGAGACCCAGTACTTC
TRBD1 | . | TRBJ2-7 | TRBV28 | CASSLTGVEQYF | TGTGCCAGCAGTTTAACAGGGGTCGAGCAGTACTTC
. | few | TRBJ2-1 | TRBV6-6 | CASSYSIGAEQFF | TGTGCCAGCAGTTACTCGATCGGGGCTGAGCAGTTCTTC
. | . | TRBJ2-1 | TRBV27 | CASSWASSYNEQFF | TGTGCCAGCAGCTGGGCGAGCTCCTACAATGAGCAGTTCTTC
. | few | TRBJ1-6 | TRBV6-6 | CASSYTFPNSPLHF | TGTGCCAGCAGTTACACATTCCCCAATTCACCCCTCCACTTT
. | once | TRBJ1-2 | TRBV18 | CASSPRTDNYGYTF | TGTGCCAGCTCACCACGGACCGATAACTATGGCTACACCTTC
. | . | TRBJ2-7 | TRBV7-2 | CASSWKGGGYEQYF | TGTGCCAGCAGCTGGAAGGGGGGGGGCTACGAGCAGTACTTC